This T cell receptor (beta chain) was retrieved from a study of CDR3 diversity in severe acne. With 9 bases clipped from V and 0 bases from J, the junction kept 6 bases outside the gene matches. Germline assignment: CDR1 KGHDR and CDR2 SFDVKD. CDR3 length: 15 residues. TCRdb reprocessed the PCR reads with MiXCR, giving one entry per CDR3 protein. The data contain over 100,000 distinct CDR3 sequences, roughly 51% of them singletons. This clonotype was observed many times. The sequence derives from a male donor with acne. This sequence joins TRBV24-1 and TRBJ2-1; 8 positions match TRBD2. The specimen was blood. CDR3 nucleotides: TGTGCCACCCAGGGTAGCGGGATCTCCTACAATGAGCAGTTCTTC. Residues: CATQGSGISYNEQFF.